Presented here are 5 T cell receptor beta chains from one specimen sequenced in a study of blood T cell repertoires in COVID-19. Produced via immunoSEQ multiplex PCR; TCRdb's table is partial and in-frame only. The sample carries hundreds of thousands of clones, over 80% recorded once. Material for sequencing was PBMCs or T cells enriched from blood (not recorded which). The receptor set was obtained from a man aged 50 to 60 who had been exposed to COVID-19.

The chain carries TRBV5-4 and TRBJ2-1; TRBD1 matches at 7 bases. Germline V CDR1 and CDR2: SGHNT, YYREEE (reference sequence). This CDR3 comprises 15 residues. Trimming at V came to 4 bases and at J to 6 bases, leaving 10 bases not matched to a gene. CDR3 sequence (DNA): TGTGCCAGCAGCCTCGACAGGGTTTCCCTCAATGAGCAGTTCTTC. It translates to CASSLDRVSLNEQFF.

The CDR3 DNA reads as TGTGCCAGCAGCTTGACAGGGGGCGATCGGGGTAGCTATGGCTACACCTTC. Its protein is CASSLTGGDRGSYGYTF. J is TRBJ1-2 and V is TRBV5-5, with 9 bases aligning to TRBD1. Trimming removed 1 base from V and 4 bases from J; junction bases left unmatched: 11. The CDR3 covers 17 residues. From germline, CDR1 is SGHKS and CDR2 YYEKEE (reference sequence).

The V and J genes are TRBV28 and TRBJ1-1; possibly TRBD1 for D (5 bases). V was clipped by 5 bases and J by 3 bases, with 13 bases between them. This CDR3 comprises 14 residues. Per the germline V gene, CDR1 is MDHEN and CDR2 is SYDVKM. The CDR3 nucleotides read TGTGCCAGCAGTCCCCCCCTCAGGGACACTGAAGCTTTCTTT. Encoded protein: CASSPPLRDTEAFF.

This rearrangement joins TRBV6-5 to TRBJ1-1, with D possibly matching TRBD1 (6 bases). The V gene lost 6 bases and the J gene lost 4 bases, with 9 bases spanning the gap. The germline V gene encodes CDR1 MNHEY and CDR2 SVGAGI. The CDR3 extends over 12 amino acids. The CDR3 nucleotides read TGTGCCAGCAGGGACAGTTTCACTGAAGCTTTCTTT. Amino acid sequence: CASRDSFTEAFF.

The chain couples TRBV3-1 (or the pseudogene TRBV3-2) to TRBJ1-5; D not resolved. V was shortened by 4 bases and J by 6 bases, with 10 bases between the two germline ends. The CDR3 covers 13 residues. CDR1 is LGHDT, CDR2 YNNKEL, per germline (reference sequence). The CDR3 DNA reads as TGTGCCAGCAGCCCGCCAGGAGGTCAGCCCCAGCATTTT. Translated, it gives CASSPPGGQPQHF.